This TCR beta chain appears in the sequencing data of a study of T cell responses to AZD1222 COVID-19 vaccine. Points from the study as a whole: Donors were largely white British and mainly female; clonal diversity was possibly underestimated. Dominant at 160-218 and 743-854, vaccine-associated CD4 TCRs also spanned spike. It was only after the peak T cell response that any repertoires were sampled.

Sequenced by immunoSEQ multiplex PCR; TCRdb stores in-frame clones only, minus some. The sample has some 90,000 clones; about 85% are singletons. A word on this clone: What it binds is not known.

Trimming removed 4 bases from V and 4 bases from J, with 7 bases in between. Germline V gene data show CDR1 as WNHNN and CDR2 as SYGVQD (reference sequence). There are 13 residues in the CDR3. Specimen: peripheral blood, collected on day 0 of AZD1222 vaccination. The TCR originated in an adult in good health. The rearrangement joins TRBV10-1 to TRBJ1-4, with D unresolved. The DNA of the CDR3 is TGCGCCAGCAGTGCCACCGGTAATGAAAAACTGTTTTTT. Amino acids: CASSATGNEKLFF.